Shown below are 32 T cell receptor beta chains from a single sample sequenced in a study of cytomegalovirus exposure and HLA in healthy donors. 60 Vbeta and 13 Jbeta primers were used in PCR. Clones were sequenced by immunoSEQ multiplex PCR, and TCRdb holds only the in-frame ones, with some missing. The sample has about 180,000 clones, roughly 85% seen once; the top ten hold approximately 0.7%. Sequenced input: PBMCs. The receptors derive from a woman aged 40 to 49 in good health and CMV-seronegative.

The CDR3 sequence is CASSARTGSSYEQYF. For the CDR3, the DNA is TGTGCCAGTAGTGCCCGGACGGGGAGCTCCTACGAGCAGTACTTC. The gene calls are TRBV19 and TRBJ2-7, with a possible D match to TRBD2 (5 bases). Germline V lookup: CDR1 LNHDA, CDR2 SQIVND (reference sequence). The ends were cut back, 5 bases at V and 0 bases at J, with 14 bases in the middle. The CDR3 totals 15 residues. The entire variable domain, with the rest obtained from reference TRBV19 and TRBJ2-7, is as follows: DGGITQSPKYLFRKEGQNVTLSCEQNLNHDAMYWYRQDPGQGLRLIYYSQIVNDFQKGDIAEGYSVSREKKESFPLTVTSAQKNPTAFYLCASSARTGSSYEQYFGPGTRLTVT.

The chain is built from TRBV28 and TRBJ2-7; TRBD2 matches at 11 bases. Germline V gene data show CDR1 as MDHEN and CDR2 as SYDVKM. The length of the CDR3 is 17 residues. V shed 2 bases, J shed 6 bases, and the junction held 12 bases outside the gene matches. DNA of the CDR3: TGTGCCAGCAGTTTAAGAATTCTAGCGGGAGGTTCTCTCGAGCAGTACTTC. Translated, it gives CASSLRILAGGSLEQYF. Based on the CDR3 plus reference TRBV28 and TRBJ2-7, the full variable domain is DVKVTQSSRYLVKRTGEKVFLECVQDMDHENMFWYRQDPGLGLRLIYFSYDVKMKEKGDIPEGYSVSREKKERFSLILESASTNQTSMYLCASSLRILAGGSLEQYFGPGTRLTVT.

V and J are TRBV11-2 and TRBJ2-2; 13 bases line up with TRBD2. Germline V CDR1 and CDR2: SGHAT, FQNNGV. The CDR3 runs 16 residues. J gave up 4 bases and V 2 bases, and 1 base lay outside the gene matches. The CDR3 reads CASSLRTSGGTGELFF. In nucleotides, the CDR3 is TGTGCCAGCAGCTTACGGACTAGCGGGGGCACCGGGGAGCTGTTTTTT.

This rearrangement joins TRBV7-8 to TRBJ1-2, with unresolved D. The CDR3 runs 15 residues. Germline V gene lookup returns CDR1 SGHVS and CDR2 FQNEAQ. Trimming stripped 3 bases from V and 6 bases from J, with 17 bases between. The CDR3 DNA sequence: TGTGCCAGCAGCTTTGGCTTAGGGAGTACGGATGGCTACACCTTC. Its translation is CASSFGLGSTDGYTF.

This chain links TRBV28 with TRBJ1-1; 10 positions agree with TRBD1. J lost 7 bases, V lost 10 bases, and 6 bases had no gene match. The CDR3 has 12 amino acids. Germline CDR1 and CDR2: MDHEN and SYDVKM. The CDR3 reads CATGTGEFEAFF. CDR3 DNA sequence: TGTGCCACCGGGACAGGGGAGTTTGAAGCTTTCTTT.

V usage is TRBV6-5 and J usage is TRBJ2-7; the match to TRBD1 covers 9 bases. The germline V gene encodes CDR1 MNHEY and CDR2 SVGAGI. The J segment lost 6 bases and the V segment lost 5 bases, leaving 5 bases of the junction unmatched. The CDR3 contains 13 residues. The chain's CDR3 is CASSPGTGTEQYF. DNA of the CDR3: TGTGCCAGCAGTCCTGGGACAGGGACCGAGCAGTACTTC.

The genes are TRBV4-3 and TRBJ1-2, with D maybe TRBD1 (5 bases). Germline V gene data show CDR1 as LGHNA and CDR2 as YSLEER. Trimming left V 1 base short and J 8 bases short, with 11 bases between. The CDR3 sequence is 13 residues long. The CDR3: CASSQGRARGYTF. The CDR3 DNA reads as TGCGCCAGCAGCCAAGGCAGGGCCCGAGGCTACACCTTC.

The V gene is TRBV6-5, the J gene TRBJ1-2, with TRBD1 identical over 9 bases. The CDR3 consists of 15 residues. V dropped 2 bases and J dropped 2; count of bases not matched to a gene: 3. The germline gives CDR1 MNHEY, CDR2 SVGAGI. CDR3 sequence reads: CASSYAGQGNYGYTF. The CDR3 bases are TGTGCCAGCAGTTACGCGGGACAGGGCAACTATGGCTACACCTTC.

The sample holds a few counts of this clone. The V call is TRBV28, the J call TRBJ1-5, with 8 bases aligning to TRBD1. CDR3 length: 15 amino acids. Losses at the gene ends were 10 bases for V and 0 bases for J; bases not matched to a gene: 8. The germline V gene has CDR1 MDHEN and CDR2 SYDVKM. The CDR3 sequence is CATQGAESSNQPQHF. The CDR3 coding sequence is TGTGCCACGCAGGGGGCGGAGAGTAGCAATCAGCCCCAGCATTTT. Full variable domain (missing parts from reference TRBV28 and TRBJ1-5): DVKVTQSSRYLVKRTGEKVFLECVQDMDHENMFWYRQDPGLGLRLIYFSYDVKMKEKGDIPEGYSVSREKKERFSLILESASTNQTSMYLCATQGAESSNQPQHFGDGTRLSIL.

This chain joins TRBV7-2 and TRBJ2-6; 10 bases are shared with TRBD1. This CDR3 comprises 19 residues. V was pared by 10 bases and J by 4 bases, with 19 bases of the junction left unmatched. CDR1 is SGHTA and CDR2 is FQGNSA in the germline V gene. CDR3 protein: CAITQWSGQGLGGANVLTF. Here the CDR3 DNA reads TGTGCCATCACACAGTGGTCGGGACAGGGGTTGGGAGGGGCCAACGTCCTGACTTTC.

In the case of this clone: The sample contains more than one DNA sequence encoding this CDR3. J is TRBJ1-1 and V is TRBV7-6, with 7 bases that match TRBD1. The CDR3 runs 13 residues. The V and J ends lost 5 bases and 1 base, in that order; junction bases with no gene match: 1. Germline V gene lookup returns CDR1 SGHVS and CDR2 FNYEAQ. The CDR3 nucleotides are TGTGCCAGCAGCCCAGGGGGGAACACTGAAGCTTTCTTT. This codes for CASSPGGNTEAFF.

The chain joins TRBV5-1 to TRBJ1-1, with TRBD1 as a possible D gene (5 bases). Germline V gene data show CDR1 as SGHRS and CDR2 as YFSETQ. V lost 0 bases to trimming and J lost 7 bases, with 10 bases between them. CDR3 length equals 13 residues. The CDR3 DNA reads TGCGCCAGCAGCTTGGGGGGCAGGAGTGAAGCTTTCTTT. Translation gives CASSLGGRSEAFF.

In nucleotides, the CDR3 is TGCGCCAGCAGCTTGGATTTCGGGAAAAGGGAGGCTTTCTTT. Protein product: CASSLDFGKREAFF. The chain links TRBV5-1 to TRBJ1-1; D is unresolved. V was pared by 0 bases and J by 11 bases, with 17 bases between. Germline assignment: CDR1 SGHRS and CDR2 YFSETQ. The CDR3 sequence is 14 residues long.

V is TRBV27 and J is TRBJ1-1; 11 nucleotides agree with TRBD1. Germline values: CDR1 MNHEY, CDR2 SMNVEV (reference sequence). Losses at the gene ends were 4 bases for V and 4 bases for J; bases not matched to a gene: 5. This CDR3 has 15 amino acids. The CDR3 sequence is CASSSAGTGGTEAFF. The CDR3 nucleotides are TGTGCCAGCAGTTCCGCCGGGACAGGGGGCACTGAAGCTTTCTTT.

The chain has TRBV11-2 and TRBJ2-5; 8 nucleotides align to TRBD1. The V gene end was trimmed by 4 bases and the J gene end by 4 bases; junction bases not matched to a gene: 17. Germline V lookup: CDR1 SGHAT, CDR2 FQNNGV. The CDR3 has 18 residues. CDR3 sequence reads: CASSSPPPDRGRGETQYF. For the CDR3, the DNA is TGTGCCAGCAGCTCACCACCCCCTGACAGGGGACGGGGAGAGACCCAGTACTTC.

The rearrangement joins TRBV9 to TRBJ1-4; TRBD1 agrees at 7 bases. The CDR3 contains 15 residues. J gave up 0 bases and V 6 bases, and 5 bases lay outside the gene matches. Germline V gene sequence: CDR1 SGDLS, CDR2 YYNGEE. The CDR3 DNA reads as TGTGCCAGCAACATTCAGGGGGCAACTAATGAAAAACTGTTTTTT. This encodes CASNIQGATNEKLFF.

This sequence joins TRBV6-6 and TRBJ1-2, with 9 bases aligning to TRBD1. Germline V gene lookup returns CDR1 MNHNY and CDR2 SVGAGI (reference sequence). The J segment lost 0 bases and the V segment lost 6 bases, leaving 5 bases of the junction unmatched. The CDR3 extends over 15 amino acids. The CDR3 DNA reads TGTGCCAGCAGCCGACAGGGGGACGCTAACTATGGCTACACCTTC. It encodes CASSRQGDANYGYTF.

This clone was seen a few times. The chain uses TRBV10-3 and TRBJ1-1; no firm D call. The germline V gene encodes CDR1 ENHRY and CDR2 SYGVKD. This CDR3 is 13 amino acids long. The V end was cut by 11 bases, the J end by 3 bases, with 16 bases between. CDR3 sequence reads: CASKKLLDTEAFF. CDR3 bases: TGTGCCTCTAAAAAATTGTTGGACACTGAAGCTTTCTTT.

The chain is built from TRBV4-2 and TRBJ2-3; D unresolved. Germline CDR1 and CDR2: LGHNA and YNFKEQ. Trimming shortened V by 1 base and J by 0 bases, and 11 bases separated the two germline ends. The CDR3 spans 16 residues. Here the CDR3 DNA reads TGTGCCAGCAGCCAAGGAGAGGCTCCTAGCACAGATACGCAGTATTTT. Its translation is CASSQGEAPSTDTQYF.

V and J are TRBV30 and TRBJ2-7; no firm D call. CDR3 length: 13 residues. Germline-derived CDR1 and CDR2 are GTSNPN and SVGIG (reference sequence). Trimming removed 1 base from V and 3 bases from J, with 10 bases in between. The CDR3 here is CAWSEQPFYEQYF. DNA of the CDR3: TGTGCCTGGAGTGAACAGCCCTTCTACGAGCAGTACTTC. Full variable domain (missing parts from reference TRBV30 and TRBJ2-7): SQTIHQWPATLVQPVGSPLSLECTVEGTSNPNLYWYRQAAGRGLQLLFYSVGIGQISSEVPQNLSASRPQDRQFILSSKKLLLSDSGFYLCAWSEQPFYEQYFGPGTRLTVT.

There are a few counts of this clone. This chain connects TRBV2 to TRBJ1-1, with 7 bases fitting TRBD1. Germline V CDR1 and CDR2: SNHLY, FYNNEI. The CDR3 length is 14 residues. V shed 5 bases, J shed 5 bases, and the junction held 8 bases outside the gene matches. The CDR3 loop reads CASSRDRVNTEAFF. As DNA, the CDR3 is TGTGCCAGCAGTCGTGACAGGGTTAATACTGAAGCTTTCTTT.

This chain joins TRBV5-1 and TRBJ2-2; TRBD1 matches 7 bases. The CDR3 length is 17 residues. Germline lookup yields CDR1 SGHRS and CDR2 YFSETQ. V dropped 0 bases and J dropped 5; count of bases not matched to a gene: 10. CDR3 residues: CASSLGTGARLTGELFF. The CDR3 coding sequence is TGCGCCAGCAGCTTGGGTACAGGGGCACGGTTGACCGGGGAGCTGTTTTTT.

The V gene is TRBV4-1, the J gene TRBJ1-5; unclear D gene. Per germline, CDR1 MGHRA and CDR2 YSYEKL. V was clipped by 2 bases and J by 0 bases, with 11 bases between them. The CDR3 runs 16 residues. The CDR3 sequence is CASSQSRLTSNQPQHF. CDR3 bases: TGCGCCAGCAGCCAATCCCGACTGACTAGCAATCAGCCCCAGCATTTT.

The gene calls are TRBV28 and TRBJ1-1; possibly TRBD1 for D (6 bases). CDR1 and CDR2 (germline): MDHEN, SYDVKM. The CDR3 covers 15 residues. Trimming took 6 bases from V and 0 from J, leaving 14 bases between them. DNA for the CDR3: TGTGCCAGCAGGATCTCGACAGGTCTGAACACTGAAGCTTTCTTT. Translating gives CASRISTGLNTEAFF.

This chain joins TRBV27 and TRBJ2-5; tentative D call: TRBD1 (7 bases). The germline gives CDR1 MNHEY, CDR2 SMNVEV (reference sequence). V was pared by 10 bases and J by 4 bases, with 22 bases between. The CDR3 runs 15 residues. The CDR3 DNA follows: TGTGCCACGACTCCGAGGGCAGGGGGGAGAGAGACCCAGTACTTC. Protein sequence: CATTPRAGGRETQYF.

This clone was picked up one time. The chain employs TRBV9 and TRBJ1-2; D not certain. Germline values: CDR1 SGDLS, CDR2 YYNGEE. V was trimmed by 0 bases and J by 4 bases, leaving 10 bases between them. The CDR3 consists of 14 residues. CDR3 DNA: TGTGCCAGCAGCGTAGACAGTCTGCCCTATGGCTACACCTTC. Amino acid sequence: CASSVDSLPYGYTF. Variable domain in full (rest from reference TRBV9 and TRBJ1-2): DSGVTQTPKHLITATGQRVTLRCSPRSGDLSVYWYQQSLDQGLQFLIQYYNGEERAKGNILERFSAQQFPDLHSELNLSSLELGDSALYFCASSVDSLPYGYTFGSGTRLTVV.

J is TRBJ2-7 and V is TRBV5-6; 10 bases are a match to TRBD2. V shed 0 bases and J 6 bases; nucleotides not matched to a gene: 6. The CDR3 contains 15 residues. The germline V gene has CDR1 SGHDT and CDR2 YYEEEE. CDR3: CASSLVSAGGFEQYF. Written as DNA, the CDR3 is TGTGCCAGCAGCTTGGTTTCAGCGGGAGGGTTCGAGCAGTACTTC.

The V and J genes are TRBV19 and TRBJ1-2; D is possibly TRBD1 (6 bases). In germline, CDR1 is LNHDA, CDR2 SQIVND (reference sequence). The V gene lost 5 bases and the J gene lost 7 bases, with 17 bases spanning the gap. This CDR3 is built from 14 residues. CDR3 bases: TGTGCCAGTAGTCCCCTGGGGGCAGCAAGTGGCTACACCTTC. Its translation is CASSPLGAASGYTF. Full variable domain (outside the CDR3, taken from reference TRBV19 and TRBJ1-2): DGGITQSPKYLFRKEGQNVTLSCEQNLNHDAMYWYRQDPGQGLRLIYYSQIVNDFQKGDIAEGYSVSREKKESFPLTVTSAQKNPTAFYLCASSPLGAASGYTFGSGTRLTVV.

The chain employs TRBV2 and TRBJ2-1; TRBD2 agrees at 9 bases. The CDR3 contains 15 residues. Germline V gene data show CDR1 as SNHLY and CDR2 as FYNNEI. V gave up 3 bases and J gave up 4 bases; unmatched junction bases: 4. The CDR3 spells CASSDGLAGYNEQFF. The CDR3 nucleotides read TGTGCCAGCAGTGATGGTCTAGCGGGGTACAATGAGCAGTTCTTC.

Only a few counts were recorded for this clone. The chain links TRBV6-1 to TRBJ2-1, with 10 positions matching TRBD2. Losses at the gene ends were 2 bases for V and 15 bases for J; bases not matched to a gene: 10. The germline V gene encodes CDR1 MNHNS and CDR2 SASEGT. The CDR3 consists of 14 residues. This CDR3 reads CASSEFSGRATLFF. The CDR3 DNA is TGTGCCAGCAGTGAATTCAGCGGGAGGGCCACGCTGTTCTTC.

The rearrangement uses TRBV6-1 and TRBJ1-2, with 8 bases that match TRBD1. V lost 7 bases to trimming and J lost 4 bases; unmatched junction nucleotides: 5. This CDR3 has 13 amino acids. CDR1 and CDR2 (germline): MNHNS, SASEGT. The CDR3 sequence: CASKQTGGYGYTF. The CDR3 coding sequence is TGTGCCAGCAAACAAACAGGGGGCTATGGCTACACCTTC.

V usage is TRBV5-6 and J usage is TRBJ2-2, with 7 bases fitting TRBD1. V lost 0 bases, J lost 5 bases, and 7 bases stayed unmatched. The CDR3 is 16 amino acids. CDR1 and CDR2 from the germline V gene are SGHDT and YYEEEE. CDR3 in amino acids: CASSLGAGGRTGELFF. The CDR3 DNA reads TGTGCCAGCAGCTTGGGGGCAGGGGGTCGAACCGGGGAGCTGTTTTTT.